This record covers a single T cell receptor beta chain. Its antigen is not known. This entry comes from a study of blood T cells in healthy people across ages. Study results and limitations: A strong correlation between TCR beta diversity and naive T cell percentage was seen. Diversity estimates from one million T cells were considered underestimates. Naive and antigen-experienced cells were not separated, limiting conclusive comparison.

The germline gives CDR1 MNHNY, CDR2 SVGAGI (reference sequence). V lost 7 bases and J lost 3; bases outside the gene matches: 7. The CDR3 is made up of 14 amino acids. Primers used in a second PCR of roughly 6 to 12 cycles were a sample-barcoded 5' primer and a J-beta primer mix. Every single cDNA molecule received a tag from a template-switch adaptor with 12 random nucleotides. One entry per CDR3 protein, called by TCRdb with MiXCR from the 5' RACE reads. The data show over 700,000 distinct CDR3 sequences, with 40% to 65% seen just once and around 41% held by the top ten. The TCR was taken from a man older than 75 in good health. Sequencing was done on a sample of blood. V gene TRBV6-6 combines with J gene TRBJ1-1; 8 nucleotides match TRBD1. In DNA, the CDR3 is TGTGCCAGCACCGGAACAGGGGGGGACACTGAAGCTTTCTTT. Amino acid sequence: CASTGTGGDTEAFF.